This T cell receptor (beta chain) was identified during a study of human T cells and chemical hapten exposure. The sample's time point: patch test 1, 2 weeks after DPC sensitization. Treatment given: therapeutic diphenylcyclopropenone sensitization with weekly scalp DPC. TCRdb used MiXCR to reprocess the RACE reads, holding one entry per CDR3 protein. Of 150,000 to 200,000 distinct CDR3 sequences listed, more than 14% are singletons. The germline gives CDR1 SEHNR, CDR2 FQNEAQ (reference sequence). Trimming took off 4 bases at V and 2 bases at J, with 5 bases between the two ends. The CDR3 is 12 amino acids.

This chain joins TRBV7-9 and TRBJ2-5; D not certain. The sample was whole blood, taken in connection with sensitization to the hapten diphenylcyclopropenone (DPC). The source of this sequence is a woman under 40 with alopecia areata. Some clones in this sample may be carry-over from other donors' samples. The CDR3 sequence is CASSSRQETQYF. The DNA of the CDR3 is TGTGCCAGCAGCTCGCGACAAGAGACCCAGTACTTC.